The sequence of this TCR beta chain was determined in a study of shared clonotypes between healthy human individuals. Study outcomes and limitations: Investigators collected only blood, and repertoires in tissues likely differ.

As to this clone: Its antigen is still unknown.

Some clones are missing from TCRdb's copy, which holds only in-frame ones; the method was immunoSEQ multiplex PCR. The sample includes some 500,000 clones, around 77% of them seen just once. Specimen: PBMCs. The source of this sequence is a woman aged 40 to 55 in good health. Some clones in this sample may be carry-over from other donors' samples.

Here the CDR3 DNA reads TGTGCCAGCAGTCTACCCTCCAGGGGTGTAGAGCAGTACTTC. Its translation: CASSLPSRGVEQYF. J is TRBJ2-5 and V is TRBV2; D might be TRBD1 (6 bases). Germline V gene sequence: CDR1 SNHLY, CDR2 FYNNEI. V lost 5 bases to trimming and J lost 11 bases, with 21 bases between them. CDR3 size: 14 residues. The complete variable domain, with remaining parts taken from reference TRBV2 and TRBJ2-5, reads EPEVTQTPSHQVTQMGQEVILRCVPISNHLYFYWYRQILGQKVEFLVSFYNNEISEKSEIFDDQFSVERPDGSNFTLKIRSTKLEDSAMYFCASSLPSRGVEQYFGPGTRLLVL.